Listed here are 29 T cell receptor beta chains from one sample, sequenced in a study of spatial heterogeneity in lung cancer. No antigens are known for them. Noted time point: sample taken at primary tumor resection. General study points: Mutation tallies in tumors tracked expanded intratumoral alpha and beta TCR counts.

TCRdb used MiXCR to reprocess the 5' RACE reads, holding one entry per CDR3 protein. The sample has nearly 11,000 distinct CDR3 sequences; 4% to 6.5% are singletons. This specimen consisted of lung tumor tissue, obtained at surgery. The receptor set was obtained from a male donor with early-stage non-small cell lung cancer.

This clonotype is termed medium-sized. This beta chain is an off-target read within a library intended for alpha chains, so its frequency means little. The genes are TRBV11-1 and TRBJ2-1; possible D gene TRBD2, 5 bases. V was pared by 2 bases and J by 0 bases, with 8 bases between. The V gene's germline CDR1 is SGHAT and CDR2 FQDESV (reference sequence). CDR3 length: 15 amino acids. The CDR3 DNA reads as TGTGCCAGCAGCTTACCGGGGAGCTCCTACAATGAGCAGTTCTTC. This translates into CASSLPGSSYNEQFF.

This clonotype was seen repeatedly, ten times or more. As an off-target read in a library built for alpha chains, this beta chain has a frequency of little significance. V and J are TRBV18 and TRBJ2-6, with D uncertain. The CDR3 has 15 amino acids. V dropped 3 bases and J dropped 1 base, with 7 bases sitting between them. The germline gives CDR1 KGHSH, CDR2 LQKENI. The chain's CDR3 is CASSPDLSGANVLTF. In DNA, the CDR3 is TGTGCCAGCTCACCCGATTTATCTGGGGCCAACGTCCTGACTTTC.

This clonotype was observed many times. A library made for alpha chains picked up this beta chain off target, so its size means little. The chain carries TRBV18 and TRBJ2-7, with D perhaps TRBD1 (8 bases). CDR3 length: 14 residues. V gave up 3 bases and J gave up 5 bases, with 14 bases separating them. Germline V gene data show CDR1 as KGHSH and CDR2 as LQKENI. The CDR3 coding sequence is TGTGCCAGCTCACCGTACAGGGGGGGCGACGAGCAGTACTTC. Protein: CASSPYRGGDEQYF.

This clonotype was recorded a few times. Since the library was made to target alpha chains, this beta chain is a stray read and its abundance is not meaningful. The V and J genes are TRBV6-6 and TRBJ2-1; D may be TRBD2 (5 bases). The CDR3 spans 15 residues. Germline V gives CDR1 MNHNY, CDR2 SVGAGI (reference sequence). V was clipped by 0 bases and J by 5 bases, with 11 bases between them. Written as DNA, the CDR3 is TGTGCCAGCAGTTACTCTATTTCGGGAAACAATGAGCAGTTCTTC. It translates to CASSYSISGNNEQFF.

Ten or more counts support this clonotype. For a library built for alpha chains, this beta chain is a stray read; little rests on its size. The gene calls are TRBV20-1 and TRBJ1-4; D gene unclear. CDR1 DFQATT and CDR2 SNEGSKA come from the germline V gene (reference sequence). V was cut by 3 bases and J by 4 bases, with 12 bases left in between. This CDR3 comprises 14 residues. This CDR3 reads CSASGGGINEKLFF. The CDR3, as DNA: TGCAGTGCTAGTGGTGGAGGGATTAATGAAAAACTGTTTTTT.

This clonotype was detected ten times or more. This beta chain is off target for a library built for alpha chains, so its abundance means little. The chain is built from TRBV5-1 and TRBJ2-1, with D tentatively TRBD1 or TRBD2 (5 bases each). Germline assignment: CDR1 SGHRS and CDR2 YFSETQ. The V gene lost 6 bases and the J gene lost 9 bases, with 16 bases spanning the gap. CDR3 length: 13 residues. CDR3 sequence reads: CASNQQTGGEQFF. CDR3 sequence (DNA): TGCGCCAGCAACCAGCAAACTGGGGGTGAGCAGTTCTTC. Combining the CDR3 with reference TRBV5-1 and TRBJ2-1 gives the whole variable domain KAGVTQTPRYLIKTRGQQVTLSCSPISGHRSVSWYQQTPGQGLQFLFEYFSETQRNKGNFPGRFSGRQFSNSRSEMNVSTLELGDSALYLCASNQQTGGEQFFGPGTRLTVL.

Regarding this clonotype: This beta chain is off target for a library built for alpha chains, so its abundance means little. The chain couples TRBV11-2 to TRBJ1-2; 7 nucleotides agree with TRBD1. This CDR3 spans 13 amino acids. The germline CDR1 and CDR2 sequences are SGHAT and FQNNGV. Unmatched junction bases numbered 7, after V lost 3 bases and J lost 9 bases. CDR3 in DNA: TGTGCCAGCAGCTTCGAGGCAGGGGGAAGCTACACCTTC. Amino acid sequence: CASSFEAGGSYTF.

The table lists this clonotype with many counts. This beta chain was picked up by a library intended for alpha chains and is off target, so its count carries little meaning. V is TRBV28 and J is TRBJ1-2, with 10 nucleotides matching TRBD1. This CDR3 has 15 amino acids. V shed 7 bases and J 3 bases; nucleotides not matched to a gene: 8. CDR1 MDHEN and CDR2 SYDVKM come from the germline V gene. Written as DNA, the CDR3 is TGTGCCAGCACCCCCGCCGGGACAGGGGACTATGGCTACACCTTC. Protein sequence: CASTPAGTGDYGYTF.

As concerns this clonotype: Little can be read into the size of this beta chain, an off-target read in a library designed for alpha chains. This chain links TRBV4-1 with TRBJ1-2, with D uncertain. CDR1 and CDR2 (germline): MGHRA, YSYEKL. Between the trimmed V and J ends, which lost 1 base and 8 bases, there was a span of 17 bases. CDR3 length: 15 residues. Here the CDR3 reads CASSQVPEAPRGYTF. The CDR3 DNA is TGCGCCAGCAGCCAAGTACCGGAGGCCCCGAGAGGCTACACCTTC.

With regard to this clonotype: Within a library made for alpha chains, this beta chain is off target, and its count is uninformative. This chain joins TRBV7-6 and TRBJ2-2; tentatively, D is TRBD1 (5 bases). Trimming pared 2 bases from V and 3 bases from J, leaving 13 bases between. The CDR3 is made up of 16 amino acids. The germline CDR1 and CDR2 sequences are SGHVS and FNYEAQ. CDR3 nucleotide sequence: TGTGCCAGCAGCTTAATTTCAGGGTCGTACACCGGGGAGCTGTTTTTT. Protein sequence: CASSLISGSYTGELFF. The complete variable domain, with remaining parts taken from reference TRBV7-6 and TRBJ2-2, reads GAGVSQSPRYKVTKRGQDVALRCDPISGHVSLYWYRQALGQGPEFLTYFNYEAQQDKSGLPNDRFSAERPEGSISTLTIQRTEQRDSAMYRCASSLISGSYTGELFFGEGSRLTVL.

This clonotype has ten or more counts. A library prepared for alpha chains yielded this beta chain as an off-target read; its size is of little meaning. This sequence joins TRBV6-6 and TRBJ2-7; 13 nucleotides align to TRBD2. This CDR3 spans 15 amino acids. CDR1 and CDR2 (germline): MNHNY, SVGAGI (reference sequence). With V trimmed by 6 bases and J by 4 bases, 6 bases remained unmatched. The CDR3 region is CASRTGLAGEYEQYF. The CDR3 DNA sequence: TGTGCCAGCAGGACCGGACTAGCGGGGGAGTACGAGCAGTACTTC.

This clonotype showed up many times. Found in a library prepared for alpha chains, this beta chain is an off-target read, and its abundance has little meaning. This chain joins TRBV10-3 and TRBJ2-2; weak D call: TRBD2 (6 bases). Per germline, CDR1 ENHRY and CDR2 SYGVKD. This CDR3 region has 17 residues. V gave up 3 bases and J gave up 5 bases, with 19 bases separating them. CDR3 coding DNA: TGTGCCATCAGTGACCCCTTTTCCGGGACTTCGACCGGGGAGCTGTTTTTT. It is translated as CAISDPFSGTSTGELFF.

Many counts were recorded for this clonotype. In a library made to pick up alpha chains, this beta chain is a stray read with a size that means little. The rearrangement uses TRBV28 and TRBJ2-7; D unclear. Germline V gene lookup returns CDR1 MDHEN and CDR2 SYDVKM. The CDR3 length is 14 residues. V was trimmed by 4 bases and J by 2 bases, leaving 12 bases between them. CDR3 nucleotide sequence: TGTGCCAGCAGTTCTCGGCGGCTCCCCTACGAGCAGTACTTC. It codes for CASSSRRLPYEQYF.

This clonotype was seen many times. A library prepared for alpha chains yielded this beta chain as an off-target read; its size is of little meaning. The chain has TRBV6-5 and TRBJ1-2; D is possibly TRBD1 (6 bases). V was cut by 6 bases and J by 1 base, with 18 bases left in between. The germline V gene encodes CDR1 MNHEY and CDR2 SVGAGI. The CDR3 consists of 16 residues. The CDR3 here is CASRDGGGGLNYGYTF. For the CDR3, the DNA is TGTGCCAGCAGGGATGGTGGGGGCGGCCTTAACTATGGCTACACCTTC.

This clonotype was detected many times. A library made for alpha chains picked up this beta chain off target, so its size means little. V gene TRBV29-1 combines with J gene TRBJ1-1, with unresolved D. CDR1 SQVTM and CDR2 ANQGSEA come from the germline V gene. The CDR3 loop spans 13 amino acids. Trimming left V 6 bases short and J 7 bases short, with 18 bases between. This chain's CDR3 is CSVQRGSGVEAFF. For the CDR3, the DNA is TGCAGCGTCCAGAGAGGGTCCGGGGTTGAAGCTTTCTTT.

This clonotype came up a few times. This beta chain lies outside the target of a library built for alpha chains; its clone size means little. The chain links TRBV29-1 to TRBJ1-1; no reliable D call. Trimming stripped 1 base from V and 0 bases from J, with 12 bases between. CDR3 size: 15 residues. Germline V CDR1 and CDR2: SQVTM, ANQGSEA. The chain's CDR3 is CSVEGVDGMNTEAFF. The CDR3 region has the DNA TGCAGCGTTGAAGGGGTGGATGGGATGAACACTGAAGCTTTCTTT.

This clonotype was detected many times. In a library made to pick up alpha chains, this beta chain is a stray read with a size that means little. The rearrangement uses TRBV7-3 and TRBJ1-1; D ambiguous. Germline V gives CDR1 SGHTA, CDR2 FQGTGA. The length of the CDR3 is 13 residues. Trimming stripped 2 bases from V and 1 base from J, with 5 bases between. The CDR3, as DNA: TGTGCCAGCAGCTTAGCTCCGAACACTGAAGCTTTCTTT. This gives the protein CASSLAPNTEAFF.

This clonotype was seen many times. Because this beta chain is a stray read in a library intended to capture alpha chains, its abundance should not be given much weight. The CDR3 loop reads CASSLGTGGVVQYF. CDR3 in DNA: TGTGCCAGCAGTCTTGGGACAGGGGGGGTCGTTCAGTACTTC. V and J are TRBV27 and TRBJ2-4; the match to TRBD1 covers 11 bases. The junction had 8 bases not matched to a gene; V was cut back by 5 bases and J by 11 bases. CDR1 and CDR2 (germline): MNHEY, SMNVEV (reference sequence). The CDR3 spans 14 residues.

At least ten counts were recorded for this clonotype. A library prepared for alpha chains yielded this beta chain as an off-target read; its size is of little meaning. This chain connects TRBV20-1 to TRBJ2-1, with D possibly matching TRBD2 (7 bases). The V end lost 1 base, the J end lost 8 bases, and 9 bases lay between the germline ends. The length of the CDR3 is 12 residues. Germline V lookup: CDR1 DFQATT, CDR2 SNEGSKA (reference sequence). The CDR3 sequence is CSARGGGDEQFF. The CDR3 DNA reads TGCAGTGCTAGAGGAGGGGGGGATGAGCAGTTCTTC.

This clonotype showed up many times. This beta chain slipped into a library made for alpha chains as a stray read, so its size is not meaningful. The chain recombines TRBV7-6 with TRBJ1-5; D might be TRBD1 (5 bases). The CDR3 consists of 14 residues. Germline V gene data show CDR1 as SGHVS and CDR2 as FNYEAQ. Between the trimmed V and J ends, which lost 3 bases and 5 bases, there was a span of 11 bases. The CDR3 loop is CASSLEWGDQPQHF. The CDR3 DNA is TGTGCCAGCAGCTTGGAATGGGGGGATCAGCCCCAGCATTTT.

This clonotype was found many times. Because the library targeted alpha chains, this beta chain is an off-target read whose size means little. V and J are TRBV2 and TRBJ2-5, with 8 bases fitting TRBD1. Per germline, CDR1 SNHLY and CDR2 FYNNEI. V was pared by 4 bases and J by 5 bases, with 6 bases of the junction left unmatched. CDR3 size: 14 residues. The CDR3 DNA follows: TGTGCCAGCAGTGCTCGGACAGGGAAGGAGACCCAGTACTTC. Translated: CASSARTGKETQYF.

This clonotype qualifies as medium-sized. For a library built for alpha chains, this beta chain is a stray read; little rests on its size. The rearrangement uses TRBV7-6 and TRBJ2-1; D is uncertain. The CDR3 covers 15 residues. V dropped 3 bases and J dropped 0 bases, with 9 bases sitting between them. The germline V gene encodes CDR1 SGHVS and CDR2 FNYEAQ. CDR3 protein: CASSFRSSSYNEQFF. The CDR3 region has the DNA TGTGCCAGCAGCTTTCGGTCAAGCTCCTACAATGAGCAGTTCTTC.

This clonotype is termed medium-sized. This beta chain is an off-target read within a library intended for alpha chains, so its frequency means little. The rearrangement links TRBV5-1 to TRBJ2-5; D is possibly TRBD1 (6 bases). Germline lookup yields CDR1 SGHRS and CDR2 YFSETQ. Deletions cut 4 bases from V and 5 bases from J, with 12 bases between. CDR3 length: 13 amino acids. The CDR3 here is CASSQGFEETQYF. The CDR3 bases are TGCGCCAGCAGCCAGGGGTTTGAGGAGACCCAGTACTTC.

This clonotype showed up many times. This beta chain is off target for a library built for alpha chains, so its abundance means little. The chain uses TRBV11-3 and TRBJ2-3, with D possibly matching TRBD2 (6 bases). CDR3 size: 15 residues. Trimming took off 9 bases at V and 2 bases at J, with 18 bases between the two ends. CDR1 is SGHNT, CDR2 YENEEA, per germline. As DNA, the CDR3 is TGTGCCAGTTCGGCGGGGCTATCCTTCACAGATACGCAGTATTTT. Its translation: CASSAGLSFTDTQYF.

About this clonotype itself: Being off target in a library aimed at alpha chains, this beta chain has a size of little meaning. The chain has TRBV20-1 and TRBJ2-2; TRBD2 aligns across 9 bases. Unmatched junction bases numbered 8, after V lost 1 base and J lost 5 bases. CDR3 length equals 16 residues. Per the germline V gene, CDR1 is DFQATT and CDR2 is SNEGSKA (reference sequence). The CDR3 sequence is CSARVGGRVRTGELFF. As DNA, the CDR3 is TGCAGTGCTAGAGTAGGCGGGAGGGTTAGGACCGGGGAGCTGTTTTTT.

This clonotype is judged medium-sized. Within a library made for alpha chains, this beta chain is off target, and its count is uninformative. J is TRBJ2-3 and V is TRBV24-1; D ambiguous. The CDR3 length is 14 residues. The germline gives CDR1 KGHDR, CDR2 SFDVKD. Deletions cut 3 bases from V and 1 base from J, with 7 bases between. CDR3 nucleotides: TGTGCCACCAGTGATGTGGGTGGCACAGATACGCAGTATTTT. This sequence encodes CATSDVGGTDTQYF.

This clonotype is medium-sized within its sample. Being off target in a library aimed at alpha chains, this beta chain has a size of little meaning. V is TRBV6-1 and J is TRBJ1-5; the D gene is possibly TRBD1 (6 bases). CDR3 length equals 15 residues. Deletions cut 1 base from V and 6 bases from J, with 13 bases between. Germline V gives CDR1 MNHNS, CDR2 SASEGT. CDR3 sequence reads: CASSEVPGGLQPQHF. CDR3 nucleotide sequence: TGTGCCAGCAGTGAAGTCCCGGGGGGGCTTCAGCCCCAGCATTTT.

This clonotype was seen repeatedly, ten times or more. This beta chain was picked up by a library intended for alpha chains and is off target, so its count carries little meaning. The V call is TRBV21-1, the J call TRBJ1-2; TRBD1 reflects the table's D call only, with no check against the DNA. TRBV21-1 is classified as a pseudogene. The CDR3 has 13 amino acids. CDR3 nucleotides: TGTGCCAGCAGCAAACCTCCCAGGGGTCATACCACCTTC. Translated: CASSKPPRGHTTF.

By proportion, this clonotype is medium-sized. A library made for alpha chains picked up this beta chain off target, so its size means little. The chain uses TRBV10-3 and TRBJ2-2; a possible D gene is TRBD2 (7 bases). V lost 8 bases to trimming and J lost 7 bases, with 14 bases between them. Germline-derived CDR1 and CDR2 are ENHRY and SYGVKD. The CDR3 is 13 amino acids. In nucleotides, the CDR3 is TGTGCCATCGCCCAGCGGGACATCGGGGAGCTGTTTTTT. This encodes CAIAQRDIGELFF.